This TCR beta chain was captured by sequencing in a study of T cell responses to AZD1222 COVID-19 vaccine. Study overall: Pooling of second doses given at about 4 or about 12 weeks was done. Study-wide results and limits: In a largely white British group with more females than males, clonal diversity was possibly underestimated. The span of vaccine-associated CD4 TCRs extended across spike, with dominance at 160-218 and 743-854.

The germline V gene has CDR1 KGHSH and CDR2 LQKENI. This CDR3 has 13 residues. The V gene lost 5 bases and the J gene lost 5 bases, with 12 bases spanning the gap. As concerns this clone: Antigen unknown.

Using immunoSEQ multiplex PCR, the repertoire was profiled, and TCRdb retains in-frame clones only, with some absent. Of tens of thousands of clones in the sample, roughly nine tenths were seen once. Sequences were derived from peripheral blood, sampled on day 0 of AZD1222 vaccination. The rearrangement uses TRBV18 and TRBJ1-1, with a weak D call TRBD1 (5 bases). The TCR sequence derives from an adult in good health. CDR3 sequence reads: CASSATRGTEAFF. The CDR3 DNA follows: TGTGCCAGCTCAGCAACGAGGGGTACTGAAGCTTTCTTT.